A selection of T cell receptor beta chains follows, all from one sample in a study of T-cell reconstitution after alpha-beta-depleted transplantation in children. One entry per CDR3 protein results from TCRdb running MiXCR on the PCR reads. The sample gives 230,000 or so distinct CDR3 sequences, around 9.7% of which show up once; approximately 5.4% is in the top ten. The sample was PBMCs from the stem cell graft donor, taken from the stem cell graft. The receptors shown here come from a human donor who donated a stem cell graft to a child with SCID. Both conserved end residues are part of each CDR3.

TRBJ2-3 TRBV7-8 CASSLGIGQGTDTQYF
TRBJ1-5 TRBV20-1 CSARDDRGNQPQHF
TRBJ1-2 TRBV7-8 CASSSINRGRGGYTF
TRBJ2-3 TRBV5-1 CASSPGGDGDTQYF
TRBJ2-3 TRBV6-1 CASTGGANTDTQYF
TRBJ2-7 TRBV12-3/TRBV12-4 CASSLTPGLGAYEQYF
TRBJ2-7 TRBV20-1 CSASLPSSSYEQYF
TRBJ1-2 TRBV11-2 CASSRIGTGSNYGYTF
TRBJ1-5 TRBV20-1 CSAREQAGGPQHF
TRBJ1-2 TRBV5-1 CASSLEGQGVNSYGYTF
TRBJ2-5 TRBV5-1 CASRVVARETQYF
TRBJ2-7 TRBV27 CASSLFRRGTAIYEQYF
TRBJ2-1 TRBV5-1 CASSGDSRLSYNEQFF
TRBJ2-3 TRBV4-1 CASSQDQGADTQYF
TRBJ2-3 TRBV15 CATSRDSRLDTQYF
TRBJ2-1 TRBV29-1 CSAPRDTGVRNEQFF
TRBJ1-1 TRBV5-1 CASSLLPGQGAVDTEAFF
TRBJ2-3 TRBV14 CASSSFGTGTDTQYF
TRBJ2-1 TRBV5-6 CASGPGLGGSFYNEQFF
TRBJ2-3 TRBV30 CAWTSGGGDTQYF